Detailed here is one T cell receptor (beta chain). The data stem from a study of technical replicates of blood from a handful of donors. The CDR3 consists of 13 residues. Trimming shortened V by 5 bases and J by 2 bases, and 7 bases separated the two germline ends. CDR1 is MNHNY, CDR2 SVGAGI, per germline (reference sequence). The table came from immunoSEQ multiplex PCR; TCRdb's copy has only in-frame clones and leaves some out. This table holds some 13,000 clones, 85% to 95% found once. The sequencing sample was made of PBMCs. The source is a human donor in good health. V and J are TRBV6-6 and TRBJ1-5, with D perhaps TRBD1 (6 bases). The CDR3 is CASSGGGNQPQHF. The CDR3 nucleotides are TGTGCCAGCAGTGGGGGCGGCAATCAGCCCCAGCATTTT.